This T cell receptor beta chain was captured in a study of CD8+ T cells in alopecia areata. Study-wide context: Tofacitinib lasted 6 to 18 months, then 6 months off drug. The study's findings and limits: Many expanded lesional clones persisted in scalp and blood during tofacitinib treatment.

Described treatment: oral pan-JAK inhibitor, 5-10 mg twice daily. RNA was extracted and reverse transcribed into cDNA as the sequencing template. The table came from immunoSEQ multiplex PCR; TCRdb's copy has only in-frame clones and leaves some out. The sample has some 96,000 clones; roughly three fifths are singletons. The CDR3 totals 13 residues. Germline assignment: CDR1 GTSNPN and CDR2 SVGIG (reference sequence). V was clipped by 2 bases and J by 4 bases, with 9 bases between them. This clone was detected many times. The antigen remains unidentified. The origin of this receptor is a human donor with alopecia areata. This specimen was CD8+ T cells sorted from blood, taken at week 4, from a patient treated with tofacitinib. The V call is TRBV30, the J call TRBJ2-1; possibly TRBD1 for D (5 bases). The CDR3 is CAWSTGHYNEQFF. Written as DNA, the CDR3 is TGTGCCTGGAGTACAGGCCATTACAATGAGCAGTTCTTC.